Reported below is one T cell receptor (beta chain). The antigen is undetermined. Clones were read by immunoSEQ multiplex PCR, and TCRdb kept only the in-frame ones, dropping some. The table records hundreds of thousands of clones, more than 65% of them present only once. This sample was included in a study of cytotoxic CD8 clonotypes in ibrutinib-treated CLL. Study background: Averaging across samples gave 255,043 productive templates and roughly 87,000 productive rearrangements.

Broader study findings: Clonality went higher at ibrutinib response and then dropped back toward baseline at progression.

The J segment lost 8 bases and the V segment lost 4 bases, leaving 7 bases of the junction unmatched. This CDR3 is built from 15 residues. Germline loops: CDR1 MGHDK, CDR2 SYGVNS. The material sequenced was PBMCs, taken after 12 months of ibrutinib treatment. The clonotype comes from a human donor with chronic lymphocytic leukemia. The chain links TRBV25-1 to TRBJ1-4, with 10 bases that match TRBD1. The CDR3 DNA follows: TGTGCCAGCAGTGTCCTCGGGACAGGGGAGGAAAAACTGTTTTTT. Protein product: CASSVLGTGEEKLFF.